This T cell receptor beta chain was retrieved from a study of a mutant IDH1 vaccine in newly diagnosed glioma. Repertoires were generated with immunoSEQ multiplex PCR, while TCRdb's copy carries only in-frame clones and drops some. The sample yields about 48,000 clones, around 80% seen once. As for time point: week 35, safety follow-up. Doses of 300 ug of mutant IDH1 20-mer peptide were given with topical imiquimod. Trimming took off 3 bases at V and 8 bases at J, with 11 bases between the two ends. The length of the CDR3 is 12 residues. Germline V lookup: CDR1 GTSNPN, CDR2 SVGIG (reference sequence). This clone was recorded only once. Its antigen is as yet unknown.

The chain is built from TRBV30 and TRBJ2-1, with D perhaps TRBD1 (5 bases). The sequencing used PBMCs, collected from a glioma patient whose treatment included an IDH1 peptide vaccine. The TCR originated in a middle-aged man with glioma. CDR3 nucleotide sequence: TGTGCCTGGAGCCTAAAGGGGTATGAGCAGTTCTTC. Residues: CAWSLKGYEQFF.